This T cell receptor beta chain was profiled in a study of shared clonotypes between healthy human individuals. General study results and limits: For sorted subsets, rarefaction showed incomplete sequencing despite large depth.

The CDR3 has 17 amino acids. From germline, CDR1 is LGHNA and CDR2 YSLEER. V shed 0 bases and J 2 bases; nucleotides not matched to a gene: 8. Positive CCR7 selection of CD45RO-negative cells yielded the naive CD8 cells, and terminally differentiated effector memory CD45RA+ cells were excluded. On this clone itself: Its antigen is still unknown.

Generated by immunoSEQ multiplex PCR, the TCRdb table keeps only in-frame clones and is missing some. The sample carries about 2 million clones, roughly 95% recorded once. The source material was naive CD8+ T cells sorted from blood. The TCR comes from a man between 18 and 29 years old in good health. The genes are TRBV4-3 and TRBJ2-7; 9 positions agree with TRBD1. The CDR3 DNA follows: TGCGCCAGCAGCCAAGAATTCGACAGGGGGGAGCCCTACGAGCAGTACTTC. This sequence encodes CASSQEFDRGEPYEQYF.